Described below is a single TCR beta chain sequence and its context. The sample comes from a study of blood T cell repertoires in COVID-19. The overall study: Sites in the United States, Italy and Spain provided acute and convalescent COVID-19 samples. T cells, B-cell-depleted T cells, or PBMCs supplied cDNA or gDNA.

How the authors handled the data: Reference gene primer amplification gave estimated nucleated cell counts. Sequencing was performed with immunoSEQ multiplex PCR; in TCRdb, only in-frame clones are kept and a portion is missing. V, J and clone size reflect that table, while D and trimming were determined from the DNA. Of some 250,000 clones listed, approximately 86% are singletons. The sequenced sample was peripheral blood. The sequence came from a woman in her sixties or seventies with active or convalescent COVID-19.

CDR3 region: CASSSGQGDNSPLHF. The CDR3 DNA reads TGCGCCAGCAGCTCAGGACAGGGGGATAATTCACCCCTCCACTTT. J is TRBJ1-6 and V is TRBV5-1; 10 bases match TRBD1. Germline CDR1 and CDR2: SGHRS and YFSETQ. Trimming at V came to 3 bases and at J to 5 bases, leaving 2 bases not matched to a gene. This CDR3 spans 15 amino acids. Drawing the rest from reference TRBV5-1 and TRBJ1-6, the complete variable domain is KAGVTQTPRYLIKTRGQQVTLSCSPISGHRSVSWYQQTPGQGLQFLFEYFSETQRNKGNFPGRFSGRQFSNSRSEMNVSTLELGDSALYLCASSSGQGDNSPLHFGNGTRLTVT.